A single sample is the source of the 10 T cell receptor beta chains below, sequenced in a study of CD8+ T cells in alopecia areata. In each case, RNA was isolated and then reverse transcribed into cDNA as the sequencing template. The data were produced by immunoSEQ multiplex PCR, yet TCRdb's version contains in-frame clones alone and is incomplete. The sample records 150,000 or so clones, about three fifths being singletons. The sequencing input was CD4+ T cells sorted from blood. Receptors were obtained from a human donor in good health.

As regards this clone: In the same sample, other DNA sequences code for this CDR3. The genes are TRBV29-1 and TRBJ1-5; 8 bases line up with TRBD1. Germline loops: CDR1 SQVTM, CDR2 ANQGSEA. This CDR3 contains 13 residues. The junction had 3 bases not matched to a gene; V was cut back by 4 bases and J by 4 bases. CDR3 amino acids: CSVGQGANQPQHF. Written as DNA, the CDR3 is TGCAGCGTTGGGCAGGGGGCTAATCAGCCCCAGCATTTT.

The chain links TRBV2 to TRBJ2-7; no reliable D call. The V gene's germline CDR1 is SNHLY and CDR2 FYNNEI. V dropped 4 bases and J dropped 8 bases, with 15 bases sitting between them. This CDR3 region has 13 residues. In nucleotides, the CDR3 is TGTGCCAGCAGTGTGATGGTTGGGGAAAAGCAGTACTTC. It specifies CASSVMVGEKQYF. Variable domain in full (rest from reference TRBV2 and TRBJ2-7): EPEVTQTPSHQVTQMGQEVILRCVPISNHLYFYWYRQILGQKVEFLVSFYNNEISEKSEIFDDQFSVERPDGSNFTLKIRSTKLEDSAMYFCASSVMVGEKQYFGPGTRLTVT.

This sequence joins TRBV18 and TRBJ2-3, with 9 nucleotides matching TRBD2. In germline, CDR1 is KGHSH, CDR2 LQKENI. Trimming at V came to 1 base and at J to 1 base, leaving 0 bases not matched to a gene. The CDR3 totals 15 residues. The CDR3 DNA follows: TGTGCCAGCTCACCACGGACTAGCGGCACAGATACGCAGTATTTT. It translates to CASSPRTSGTDTQYF.

The table lists this clone with a few counts. The rearrangement uses TRBV29-1 and TRBJ2-2; TRBD1 matches at 8 bases. The J segment lost 6 bases and the V segment lost 4 bases, leaving 10 bases of the junction unmatched. The CDR3 has 15 amino acids. From germline, CDR1 is SQVTM and CDR2 ANQGSEA. The CDR3 spells CSVVKVRGPPGELFF. The CDR3 coding sequence is TGCAGCGTTGTAAAGGTCAGGGGGCCGCCCGGGGAGCTGTTTTTT.

About this clone itself: Within the sample, other DNA sequences also encode this same CDR3. The chain couples TRBV14 to TRBJ1-1; TRBD1 matches 9 bases. Germline lookup yields CDR1 SGHDN and CDR2 FVKESK. This CDR3 is built from 14 residues. The ends lost 6 bases at V and 2 bases at J; junction bases unmatched: 4. The CDR3 DNA follows: TGTGCCAGCAGTCACAGGGGGCGAAACACTGAAGCTTTCTTT. This gives the protein CASSHRGRNTEAFF. The full variable domain, its missing parts supplied by reference TRBV14 and TRBJ1-1, is EAGVTQFPSHSVIEKGQTVTLRCDPISGHDNLYWYRRVMGKEIKFLLHFVKESKQDESGMPNNRFLAERTGGTYSTLKVQPAELEDSGVYFCASSHRGRNTEAFFGQGTRLTVV.

This clone has a count of ten or more. The genes are TRBV28 and TRBJ2-7, with TRBD1 identical over 8 bases. With 4 bases clipped from V and 3 bases from J, the junction kept 5 bases outside the gene matches. This CDR3 region has 14 residues. Germline assignment: CDR1 MDHEN and CDR2 SYDVKM. The CDR3 loop reads CASSSGGSIYEQYF. In DNA form, the CDR3 reads TGTGCCAGCAGTTCAGGGGGCTCAATCTACGAGCAGTACTTC.

This chain connects TRBV28 to TRBJ2-2; a weak D match, TRBD1 (6 bases). Trimming took off 2 bases at V and 4 bases at J, with 11 bases between the two ends. This CDR3 contains 15 residues. Per germline, CDR1 MDHEN and CDR2 SYDVKM. The CDR3 reads CASSLGGQSTGELFF. The DNA for the CDR3 is TGTGCCAGCAGTTTAGGCGGACAGAGCACCGGGGAGCTGTTTTTT.

This clone was counted only a few times. V gene TRBV19 combines with J gene TRBJ1-5; D not resolved. Deletions cut 6 bases from V and 2 bases from J, with 11 bases between. Germline V lookup: CDR1 LNHDA, CDR2 SQIVND (reference sequence). There are 14 residues in the CDR3. The CDR3, as DNA: TGTGCCAGTAGCAATTACCAGGGCAATCAGCCCCAGCATTTT. Amino acid sequence: CASSNYQGNQPQHF. Using reference TRBV19 and TRBJ1-5 for the parts outside the CDR3, the full variable domain is DGGITQSPKYLFRKEGQNVTLSCEQNLNHDAMYWYRQDPGQGLRLIYYSQIVNDFQKGDIAEGYSVSREKKESFPLTVTSAQKNPTAFYLCASSNYQGNQPQHFGDGTRLSIL.

The table lists this clone with a count of one. V and J are TRBV25-1 and TRBJ1-1; D may be TRBD1 (5 bases). This CDR3 contains 15 residues. V lost 7 bases and J 5 bases, leaving 20 bases between the germline ends. Germline-derived CDR1 and CDR2 are MGHDK and SYGVNS. CDR3 DNA: TGTGCCAGCAAATCTGGGGGGGGTTTGCGGACTGAAGCTTTCTTT. This translates into CASKSGGGLRTEAFF.

This clone was counted a few times. The chain employs TRBV29-1 and TRBJ2-7; D gene uncertain. V shed 2 bases and J shed 2 bases, with 7 bases lying between them. CDR1 SQVTM and CDR2 ANQGSEA come from the germline V gene. There are 12 residues in the CDR3. CDR3 region: CSVEKPPYEQYF. CDR3 sequence (DNA): TGCAGCGTTGAAAAGCCCCCCTACGAGCAGTACTTC.